Sequencing of this TCR beta chain was carried out in a study of OX40 agonist ivuxolimab in advanced cancers. Study in general: Ivuxolimab is an agonistic anti-OX40 (CD134) antibody, and patients were treated with it. Ivuxolimab was administered intravenously to patients at 0.01 to 10 mg/kg every 2 weeks. Two patients with cutaneous melanoma and one with hepatocellular carcinoma, three in total, showed partial responses. Study findings and constraints: With doses of 0.1 to 3.0 mg/kg, CD4+ and CD8+ blood T cells had undergone clonal expansion by week 6.

The CDR3 totals 15 residues. V was pared by 7 bases and J by 4 bases, with 9 bases of the junction left unmatched. The germline gives CDR1 LNHDA, CDR2 SQIVND (reference sequence). Sequencing was performed with immunoSEQ multiplex PCR; in TCRdb, only in-frame clones are kept and a portion is missing. The sample contains some 82,000 clones, about 86% of which appear only once. With regard to this clone: Antigen specificity is unknown.

The chain combines TRBV19 with TRBJ2-7, with TRBD1 matching over 11 bases. The sample in question was CD4+ or CD8+ T cells sorted from blood, obtained in a trial of the OX40 agonist ivuxolimab. The clonotype originates from an adult with an advanced solid tumor such as melanoma, head and neck, liver or kidney cancer. CDR3 in DNA: TGTGCCAGTACCGCAGTGGGGACAGGGGGGTACGAGCAGTACTTC. Its translation: CASTAVGTGGYEQYF.